This TCR beta chain was retrieved from a study of Ad26.COV2.S vaccination and SARS-CoV-2 variants. Study outcomes and limitations: The breadth of spike-specific CD8+ and CD4+ T cell responses after vaccination was reportedly substantial. An underestimation of total T cell responses may have resulted from the TCR breadth and depth analyses.

J was trimmed by 3 bases and V by 5 bases; bases with no gene match: 9. Per the germline V gene, CDR1 is MNHEY and CDR2 is SMNVEV (reference sequence). This CDR3 contains 15 residues. Treatment indicated: roughly 18 received Ad26.COV2.S at low or high dose, single or two shots; about 5 received placebo; per-sample allocation not given. Sampling was performed 63 days after the first vaccine or placebo injection. The donor's status was that of an adult aged 18-55 years in Boston. Profiled with immunoSEQ multiplex PCR; TCRdb holds only in-frame clones, not every one. The sample consists of about 400,000 clones, 80% to 90% of them appearing once. A few counts support this clone. What it recognizes is unknown.

This chain joins TRBV27 and TRBJ1-2, with TRBD1 matching 7 bases. The sample in question was peripheral blood, obtained in a trial of Ad26.COV2.S vaccine versus placebo. This TCR was recovered from a person aged 18 to 65 who received the Ad26.COV2.S COVID-19 vaccine or a placebo. CDR3 sequence reads: CASSRQGGGYYGYTF. The CDR3 bases are TGTGCCAGCAGTCGTCAGGGGGGAGGCTACTATGGCTACACCTTC.